The 9 T cell receptor beta chains below all came from one sample that was sequenced in a study of identical twins. TCRdb used MiXCR to reprocess the 5' RACE reads, holding one entry per CDR3 protein. The data contain roughly 1.6 million distinct CDR3 sequences, around a third of them seen just once; the ten biggest clones take up about 0.27%. Sequencing used cord blood. These TCRs come from a newborn girl in good health.

The chain has TRBV28 and TRBJ2-5; 12 nucleotides agree with TRBD2. Germline CDR1 MDHEN, CDR2 SYDVKM. The J segment lost 11 bases and the V segment lost 5 bases, leaving 21 bases of the junction unmatched. The CDR3 covers 18 residues. This chain's CDR3 is CASSPGLAGWGFWDEQYF. In DNA, the CDR3 is TGTGCCAGCAGTCCCGGACTAGCGGGGTGGGGTTTCTGGGATGAGCAGTACTTC.

The chain carries TRBV3-1 and TRBJ2-1; TRBD2 matches at 12 bases. Losses at the gene ends were 3 bases for V and 10 bases for J; bases not matched to a gene: 10. The CDR3 runs 16 residues. In germline, CDR1 is LGHDT, CDR2 YNNKEL (reference sequence). CDR3 bases: TGTGCCAGCAGCCATTCTCCGCTAGCGGGAGGGCCGGAGCAGTTCTTC. Residues: CASSHSPLAGGPEQFF.

The V gene is TRBV29-1, the J gene TRBJ2-5; possible D gene TRBD2, 5 bases. In germline, CDR1 is SQVTM, CDR2 ANQGSEA. Trimming removed 6 bases at V and 0 bases at J, with 11 bases between. This CDR3 is 13 amino acids long. The CDR3: CSVVSGYQETQYF. DNA for the CDR3: TGCAGCGTGGTAAGCGGATACCAAGAGACCCAGTACTTC.

This clonotype was seen more than once but under ten times. This chain connects TRBV13 to TRBJ2-7, with D maybe TRBD1 (6 bases). Germline assignment: CDR1 PRHDT and CDR2 FYEKMQ (reference sequence). Deletions cut 5 bases from V and 1 base from J, with 12 bases between. This CDR3 spans 14 amino acids. This CDR3 is CASSDYRESYEQYF. For the CDR3, the DNA is TGTGCCAGCAGCGACTACAGGGAATCCTACGAGCAGTACTTC.

CDR3 in DNA: TGTGCCAGCAGGATACAGGGGGGGAATCAGCCCCAGCATTTT. This gives the protein CASRIQGGNQPQHF. The chain recombines TRBV2 with TRBJ1-5, with 8 nucleotides matching TRBD1. The germline gives CDR1 SNHLY, CDR2 FYNNEI. The CDR3 loop spans 14 amino acids. The V segment lost 6 bases and the J segment 4 bases; nucleotides outside the gene matches: 5.

With respect to this clonotype: It may be a read error: a sequence one base away is much more abundant. The chain combines TRBV29-1 with TRBJ2-5; 10 bases line up with TRBD1. This CDR3 is 12 amino acids long. Germline CDR1 reads SQVTM; CDR2 reads ANQGSEA. Trimming took 7 bases from V and 11 from J; bases not matched to a gene: 10. CDR3: CSADRGPNEQYF. The CDR3, as DNA: TGCAGCGCCGACAGGGGGCCCAATGAGCAGTACTTC. The full variable domain, in which reference TRBV29-1 and TRBJ2-5 provide the parts outside the CDR3, is SAVISQKPSRDICQRGTSLTIQCQVDSQVTMMFWYRQQPGQSLTLIATANQGSEATYESGFVIDKFPISRPNLTFSTLTVSNMSPEDSSIYLCSADRGPNEQYFGPGTRLLVL.

This clonotype was seen a few times. The chain combines TRBV11-2 with TRBJ2-1, with TRBD2 matching over 11 bases. The CDR3 runs to 15 residues. CDR1 and CDR2 (germline): SGHAT, FQNNGV. Germline trimming cut 5 bases from V and 6 bases from J; bases unmatched to any gene: 6. The CDR3 sequence is CASSRVAGGGNEQFF. CDR3 DNA: TGTGCCAGCAGCAGAGTAGCGGGAGGGGGCAATGAGCAGTTCTTC.

The V and J genes are TRBV11-1 and TRBJ2-7; 12 positions match TRBD2. In germline, CDR1 is SGHAT, CDR2 FQDESV (reference sequence). V lost 4 bases to trimming and J lost 10 bases; unmatched junction nucleotides: 17. This CDR3 is built from 17 residues. The CDR3 is CASSSRLGLAGPDGQYF. Written as DNA, the CDR3 is TGTGCCAGCAGCTCCAGACTGGGACTAGCGGGCCCAGATGGCCAGTACTTC.

This clonotype was observed a few times. The chain couples TRBV7-9 to TRBJ1-5; maybe TRBD1 (6 bases). There are 17 residues in the CDR3. Germline-derived CDR1 and CDR2 are SEHNR and FQNEAQ (reference sequence). V lost 1 base, J lost 4 bases, and 17 bases lay in between. The CDR3 nucleotides are TGTGCCAGCAGCTTAGAAACGATTACAGGGCAGAATCAGCCCCAGCATTTT. It codes for CASSLETITGQNQPQHF.